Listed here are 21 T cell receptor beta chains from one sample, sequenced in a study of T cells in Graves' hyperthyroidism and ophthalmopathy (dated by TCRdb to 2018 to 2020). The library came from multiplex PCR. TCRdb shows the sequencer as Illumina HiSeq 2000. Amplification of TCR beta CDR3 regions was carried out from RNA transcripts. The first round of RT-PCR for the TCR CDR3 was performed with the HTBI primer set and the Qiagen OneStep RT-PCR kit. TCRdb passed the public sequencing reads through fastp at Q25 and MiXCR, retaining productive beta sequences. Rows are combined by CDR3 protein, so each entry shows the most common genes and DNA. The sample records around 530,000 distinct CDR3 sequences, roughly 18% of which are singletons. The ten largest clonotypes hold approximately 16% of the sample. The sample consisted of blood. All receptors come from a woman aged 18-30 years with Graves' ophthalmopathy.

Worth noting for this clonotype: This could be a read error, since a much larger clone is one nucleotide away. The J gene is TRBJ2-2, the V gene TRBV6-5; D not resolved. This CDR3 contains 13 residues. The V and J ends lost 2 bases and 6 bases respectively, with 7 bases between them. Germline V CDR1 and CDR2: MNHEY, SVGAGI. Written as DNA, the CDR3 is TGTGCCAGCAGTTACAGTGGGTCCGGGGAGCTGTTTTTT. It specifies CASSYSGSGELFF.

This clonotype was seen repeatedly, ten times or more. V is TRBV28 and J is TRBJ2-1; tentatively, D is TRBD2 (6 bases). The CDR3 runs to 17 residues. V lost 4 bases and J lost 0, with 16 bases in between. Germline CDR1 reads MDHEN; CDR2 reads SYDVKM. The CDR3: CASSSPLATSSYNEQFF. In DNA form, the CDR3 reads TGTGCCAGCAGTTCCCCCCTAGCGACTAGCTCCTACAATGAGCAGTTCTTC.

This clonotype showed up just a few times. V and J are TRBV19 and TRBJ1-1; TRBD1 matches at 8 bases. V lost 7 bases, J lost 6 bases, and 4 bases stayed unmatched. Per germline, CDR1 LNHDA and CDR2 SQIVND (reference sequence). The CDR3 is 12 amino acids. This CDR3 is CASTRGLAEAFF. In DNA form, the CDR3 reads TGTGCCAGTACCAGGGGGCTGGCTGAAGCTTTCTTT.

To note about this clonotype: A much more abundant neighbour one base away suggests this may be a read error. CDR3 DNA: TGTGCCAGCAGTCCTGTTGGACAGGCTAATAACTATGGCTACACCTTC. Amino acid sequence: CASSPVGQANNYGYTF. This rearrangement joins TRBV28 to TRBJ1-2, with 7 bases identical to TRBD1. The CDR3 length is 16 residues. After removal of 5 bases from V and 1 base from J, the junction contained 10 bases not matched to a gene. Germline V lookup: CDR1 MDHEN, CDR2 SYDVKM.

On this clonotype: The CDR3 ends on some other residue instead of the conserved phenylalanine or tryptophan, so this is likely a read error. The CDR3 protein is CASSPDVARVSYEQYL. CDR3 nucleotide sequence: TGTGCCAGCAGTCCCGATGTAGCGCGCGTCTCCTACGAGCAGTACCTC. V and J are TRBV6-1 and TRBJ2-7; tentative D call: TRBD2 (5 bases). V was clipped by 5 bases and J by 0 bases, with 17 bases between them. Germline V gene lookup returns CDR1 MNHNS and CDR2 SASEGT. The CDR3 consists of 16 residues.

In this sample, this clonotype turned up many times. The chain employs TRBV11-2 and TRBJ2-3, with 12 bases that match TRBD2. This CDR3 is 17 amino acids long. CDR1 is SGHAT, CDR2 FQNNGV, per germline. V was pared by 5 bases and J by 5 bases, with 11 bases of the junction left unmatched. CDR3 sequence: CASSQDLAGGPGDTQYF. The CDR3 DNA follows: TGTGCCAGCAGCCAAGACCTAGCGGGGGGGCCAGGAGATACGCAGTATTTT. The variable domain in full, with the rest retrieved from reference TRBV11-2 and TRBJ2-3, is EAGVAQSPRYKIIEKRQSVAFWCNPISGHATLYWYQQILGQGPKLLIQFQNNGVVDDSQLPKDRFSAERLKGVDSTLKIQPAKLEDSAVYLCASSQDLAGGPGDTQYFGPGTRLTVL.

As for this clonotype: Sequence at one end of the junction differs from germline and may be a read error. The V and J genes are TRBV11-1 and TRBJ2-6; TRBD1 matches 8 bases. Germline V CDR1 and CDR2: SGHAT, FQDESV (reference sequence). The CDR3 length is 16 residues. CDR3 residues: CASSRYRGSGANVLTF. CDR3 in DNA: TGCGCCAGCAGCCGGTACAGGGGGTCTGGGGCCAACGTCCTGACTTTC.

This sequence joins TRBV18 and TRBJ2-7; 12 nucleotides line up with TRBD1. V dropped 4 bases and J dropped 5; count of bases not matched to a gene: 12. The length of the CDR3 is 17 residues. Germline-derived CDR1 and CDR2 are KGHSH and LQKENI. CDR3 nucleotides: TGTGCCAGCTCACGAGGGACAGGGGGCTTATACAAGGACGAGCAGTACTTC. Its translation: CASSRGTGGLYKDEQYF. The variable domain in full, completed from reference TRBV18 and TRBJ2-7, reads NAGVMQNPRHLVRRRGQEARLRCSPMKGHSHVYWYRQLPEEGLKFMVYLQKENIIDESGMPKERFSAEFPKEGPSILRIQQVVRGDSAAYFCASSRGTGGLYKDEQYFGPGTRLTVT.

The CDR3 bases are TGTGCCATCCTGACCGATTTGGATGAGCAGTTCTTC. Protein: CAILTDLDEQFF. The J gene is TRBJ2-1, the V gene TRBV10-3, with unresolved D. Trimming pared 8 bases from V and 8 bases from J, leaving 13 bases between. From germline, CDR1 is ENHRY and CDR2 SYGVKD. This CDR3 region has 12 residues.

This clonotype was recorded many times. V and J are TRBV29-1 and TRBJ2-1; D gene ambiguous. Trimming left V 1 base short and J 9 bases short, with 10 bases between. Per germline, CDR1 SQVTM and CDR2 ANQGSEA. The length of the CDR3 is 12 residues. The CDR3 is CSVEVANPEQFF. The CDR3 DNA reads TGCAGCGTTGAAGTCGCTAACCCTGAGCAGTTCTTC.

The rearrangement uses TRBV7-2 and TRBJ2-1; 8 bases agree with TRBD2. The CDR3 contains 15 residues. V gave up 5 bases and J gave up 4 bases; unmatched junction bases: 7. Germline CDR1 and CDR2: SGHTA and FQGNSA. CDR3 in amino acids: CASSPEKRGYNEQFF. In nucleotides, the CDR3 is TGTGCCAGCAGCCCCGAAAAGCGGGGGTACAATGAGCAGTTCTTC.

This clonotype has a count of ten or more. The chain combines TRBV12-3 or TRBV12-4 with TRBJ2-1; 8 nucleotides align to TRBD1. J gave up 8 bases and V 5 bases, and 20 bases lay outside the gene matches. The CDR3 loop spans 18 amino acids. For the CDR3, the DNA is TGTGCCAGCAGTATAGGGACAGGCGCTCTCCTTGTTAGGGATGAGCAGTTCTTC. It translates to CASSIGTGALLVRDEQFF.

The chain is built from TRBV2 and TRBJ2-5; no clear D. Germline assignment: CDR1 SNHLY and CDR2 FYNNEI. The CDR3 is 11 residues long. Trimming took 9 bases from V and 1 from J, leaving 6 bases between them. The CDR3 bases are TGTGCCAGTACTTTCCAAGAGACCCAGTACTTC. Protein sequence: CASTFQETQYF.

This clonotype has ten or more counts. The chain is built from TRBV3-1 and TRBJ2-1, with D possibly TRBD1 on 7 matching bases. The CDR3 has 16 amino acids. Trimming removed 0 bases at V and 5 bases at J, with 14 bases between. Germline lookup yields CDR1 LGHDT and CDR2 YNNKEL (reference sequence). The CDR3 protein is CASSQDRRGQHNEQFF. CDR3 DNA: TGTGCCAGCAGCCAAGATAGGAGGGGGCAACACAATGAGCAGTTCTTC.

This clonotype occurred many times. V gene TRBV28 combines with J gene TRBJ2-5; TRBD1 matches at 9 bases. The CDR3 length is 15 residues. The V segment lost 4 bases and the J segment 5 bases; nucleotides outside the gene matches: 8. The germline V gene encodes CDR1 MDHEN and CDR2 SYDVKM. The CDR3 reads CASSSGTGTGETQYF. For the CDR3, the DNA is TGTGCCAGCAGTTCTGGCACCGGGACAGGGGAGACCCAGTACTTC.

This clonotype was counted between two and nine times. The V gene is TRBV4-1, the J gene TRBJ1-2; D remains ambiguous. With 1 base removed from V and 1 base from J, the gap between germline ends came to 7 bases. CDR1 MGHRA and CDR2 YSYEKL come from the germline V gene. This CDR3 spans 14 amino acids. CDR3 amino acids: CASSQAEYNYGYTF. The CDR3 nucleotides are TGCGCCAGCAGCCAAGCTGAGTATAACTATGGCTACACCTTC.

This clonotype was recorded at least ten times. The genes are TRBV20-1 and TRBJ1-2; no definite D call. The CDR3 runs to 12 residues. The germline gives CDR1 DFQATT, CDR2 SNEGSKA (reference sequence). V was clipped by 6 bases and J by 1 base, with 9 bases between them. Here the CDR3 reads CSAETDNYGYTF. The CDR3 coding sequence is TGCAGTGCCGAGACGGATAACTATGGCTACACCTTC.

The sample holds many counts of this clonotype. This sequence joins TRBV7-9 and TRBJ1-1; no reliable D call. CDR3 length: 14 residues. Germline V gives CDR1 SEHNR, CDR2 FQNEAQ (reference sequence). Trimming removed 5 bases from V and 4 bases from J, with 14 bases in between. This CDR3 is CASSLTLGSTEAFF. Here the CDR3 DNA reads TGTGCCAGCAGCCTCACGTTGGGGAGCACTGAAGCTTTCTTT.

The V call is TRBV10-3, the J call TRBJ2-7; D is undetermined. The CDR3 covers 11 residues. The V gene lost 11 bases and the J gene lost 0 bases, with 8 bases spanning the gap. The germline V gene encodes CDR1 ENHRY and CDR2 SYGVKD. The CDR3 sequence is CAVGPSYEQYF. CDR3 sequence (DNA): TGTGCCGTCGGGCCCTCCTACGAGCAGTACTTC.

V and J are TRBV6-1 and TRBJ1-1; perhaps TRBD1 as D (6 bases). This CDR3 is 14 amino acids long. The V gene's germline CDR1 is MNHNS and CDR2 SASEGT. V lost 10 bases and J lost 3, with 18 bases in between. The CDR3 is CAIRRGGIDTEAFF. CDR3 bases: TGTGCCATACGCAGGGGTGGGATAGACACTGAAGCTTTCTTT.

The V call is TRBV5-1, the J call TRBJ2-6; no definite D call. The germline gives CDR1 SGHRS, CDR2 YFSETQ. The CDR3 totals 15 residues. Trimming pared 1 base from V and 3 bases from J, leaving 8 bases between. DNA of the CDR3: TGCGCCAGCAGCTTGATGTCGGGTGGGGCCAACGTCCTGACTTTC. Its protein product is CASSLMSGGANVLTF.